This T cell receptor beta chain was sequenced in a study of response to subunit inactivated influenza vaccine. The study, taken as a whole, reports: The authors put forward the suggestion that each seasonal influenza vaccination may bring in only a limited number of new T cells.

Comment on this clonotype: Its antigen remains unidentified.

TCRdb re-analysed the RT-PCR reads in MiXCR, keeping a single row per CDR3 protein. The sample gives about 780,000 distinct CDR3 sequences, less than 20% of which show up once; approximately 11% is in the top ten. The germline CDR1 and CDR2 sequences are SGHNT and YENEEA. J gave up 2 bases and V 5 bases, and 8 bases lay outside the gene matches. The CDR3 sequence is 16 residues long. The chain combines TRBV11-3 with TRBJ2-2; 7 positions agree with TRBD1. The receptor's source is a man aged 50 or older who received an inactivated influenza vaccine. The sequenced sample was PBMCs from blood, obtained roughly 5 days after vaccination. In nucleotides, the CDR3 is TGTGCCAGCAGCCTTGGACAGGCGATTAACACCGGGGAGCTGTTTTTT. Amino acids: CASSLGQAINTGELFF.